The clone carrying this T cell receptor beta chain came up a few times. TCRdb reprocessed the 5' RACE reads via MiXCR and lists one record per CDR3 protein. The sample contains around 290,000 distinct CDR3 sequences, roughly 9.7% of which appear only once. This entry is derived from a study of identical twins. V shed 6 bases, J shed 3 bases, and the junction held 7 bases outside the gene matches. The CDR3 extends over 16 amino acids. The same sample was also used in a study of yellow fever vaccine responses in identical twins.

The sample comprised CD8+ T cells sorted from blood. The chain recombines TRBV12-3 or TRBV12-4 with TRBJ1-4, with 10 positions matching TRBD1. The TCR comes from a woman in her late teens or twenties in good health. CDR3 nucleotides: TGTGCCAGCAGCCGACAGGGACAGGGGCCTAATGAAAAACTGTTTTTT. Its translation: CASSRQGQGPNEKLFF.